This paragraph reports one TCR beta chain. The target antigen is unknown. Germline-derived CDR1 and CDR2 are SEHNR and FQNEAQ (reference sequence). The V and J ends lost 5 bases and 1 base respectively, with 14 bases between them. CDR3 length: 15 residues. This sample is part of a study of T cell repertoires in cytomegalovirus infection. Turning to the study itself: Public TCR beta signatures marked donors with CMV infection and the matching HLA. Overall study results and limits: HLA-C-restricted CMV-specific TCR beta clonotypes were dominant in the ex vivo response. Cumulative public TCR beta family frequency identified CMV carriers with the relevant HLA.

A single record per CDR3 protein comes from TCRdb applying MiXCR to the reads. The top ten clones hold approximately 2.4% of a sample with around 280,000 distinct CDR3 sequences, roughly a tenth of them seen once. Sample: PBMCs. The sequence was collected from a human donor in good health (CMV status not recorded). Some clones in this sample may be carry-over from other donors' samples. The chain uses TRBV7-9 and TRBJ1-1; maybe TRBD1 (5 bases). This chain's CDR3 is CASSPRGLANTEAFF. In DNA, the CDR3 is TGTGCCAGCAGCCCTAGGGGTTTGGCGAACACTGAAGCTTTCTTT.